The rows below give T cell receptor beta chains drawn from one sample of a study of blood T cells in healthy people across ages. TCRdb itself ran the 5' RACE reads through MiXCR, one entry per CDR3 protein. The sample lists around 1,700,000 distinct CDR3 sequences; 28% were seen once. The sequencing input was blood. The receptors here all came from a woman aged 30 to 39 in good health. Both conserved end residues are part of each CDR3. The D gene is left open where the match is weak. The listing skips clone size in some rows; elsewhere it reads once, few, many or a size class.

j_gene: TRBJ2-5; abundance: .; d_gene: .; v_gene: TRBV7-3; CDR3nt: TGTGCCAGCAGCGTAACCAGGCGAGAGACCCAGTACTTC; CDR3aa: CASSVTRRETQYF
j_gene: TRBJ2-1; abundance: .; d_gene: .; v_gene: TRBV29-1; CDR3nt: TGCAGCGTTGCTTTGCATGAGCAGTTCTTC; CDR3aa: CSVALHEQFF
j_gene: TRBJ2-3; abundance: few; d_gene: TRBD1; v_gene: TRBV7-3; CDR3nt: TGTGCCAGCAGCTTATGGGGGACAGGTTCAGATACGCAGTATTTT; CDR3aa: CASSLWGTGSDTQYF
j_gene: TRBJ2-1; abundance: few; d_gene: TRBD2; v_gene: TRBV2; CDR3nt: TGTGCCAGCAGCTCCGGGGCGGGGGGGCCGTTGGATGAGCAGTTCTTC; CDR3aa: CASSSGAGGPLDEQFF
j_gene: TRBJ2-3; abundance: .; d_gene: .; v_gene: TRBV6-6; CDR3nt: TGTGCCAGCAGACCGCCCGGGACTTCCTCCTTGGATACGCAGTATTTT; CDR3aa: CASRPPGTSSLDTQYF
j_gene: TRBJ2-2; abundance: .; d_gene: TRBD2; v_gene: TRBV5-1; CDR3nt: TGCGCCAGCAAGCTAGCGGCCGGGGCCGGGGAGCTGTTTTTT; CDR3aa: CASKLAAGAGELFF
j_gene: TRBJ2-7; abundance: .; d_gene: TRBD2; v_gene: TRBV27; CDR3nt: TGTGCCAGCAGTTTATCGGCTAGCGGGAGGTACGAGCAGTACTTC; CDR3aa: CASSLSASGRYEQYF
j_gene: TRBJ2-3; abundance: .; d_gene: .; v_gene: TRBV7-9; CDR3nt: TGTGCCAGCAGCCCGCTTTTCGTCACGGGCACAGATACGCAGTATTTT; CDR3aa: CASSPLFVTGTDTQYF
j_gene: TRBJ2-7; abundance: many; d_gene: .; v_gene: TRBV4-1; CDR3nt: TGCGCCAGCAGCTACTCCGCAGGGAATACCGAGCAGTACTTC; CDR3aa: CASSYSAGNTEQYF
j_gene: TRBJ2-7; abundance: .; d_gene: TRBD1; v_gene: TRBV7-2; CDR3nt: TGTGCCAGCAGCTTAGCCGGGACAGGGTCCGGCGAGCAGTACTTC; CDR3aa: CASSLAGTGSGEQYF
j_gene: TRBJ1-2; abundance: few; d_gene: .; v_gene: TRBV29-1; CDR3nt: TGCAGCGTCCGGGTTCGAGGGGGCTACACCTTC; CDR3aa: CSVRVRGGYTF
j_gene: TRBJ1-4; abundance: few; d_gene: .; v_gene: TRBV18; CDR3nt: TGTGCCAGCTCACCACTACAGGGAAGGGATGAAAAACTGTTTTTT; CDR3aa: CASSPLQGRDEKLFF
j_gene: TRBJ1-2; abundance: few; d_gene: .; v_gene: TRBV27; CDR3nt: TGTGCCAGCAGTTGGGGTCAGGGGTTGGATGGCTACACCTTC; CDR3aa: CASSWGQGLDGYTF
j_gene: TRBJ2-1; abundance: .; d_gene: TRBD1; v_gene: TRBV7-3; CDR3nt: TGTGCCAGCAGCTCGACAGGGGGGTACAATGAGCGGTTCTTC; CDR3aa: CASSSTGGYNERFF
j_gene: TRBJ1-2; abundance: few; d_gene: TRBD1; v_gene: TRBV7-2; CDR3nt: TGTGCCAGCAGCTTAGCGCAGGGACAGGGGAATGGCTACACCTTC; CDR3aa: CASSLAQGQGNGYTF
j_gene: TRBJ1-2; abundance: .; d_gene: TRBD1; v_gene: TRBV29-1; CDR3nt: TGCAGCGCCTACGATACAGGGGGCGCCAACTATGGCTACACCTTC; CDR3aa: CSAYDTGGANYGYTF
j_gene: TRBJ2-7; abundance: few; d_gene: .; v_gene: TRBV5-1; CDR3nt: TGCGCCAGCAGCTTGGGTAGGTCCGGGGTTCGGGACGAGCAGTACTTC; CDR3aa: CASSLGRSGVRDEQYF
j_gene: TRBJ2-7; abundance: many; d_gene: .; v_gene: TRBV6-5; CDR3nt: TGTGCCAGCAGTTACTCCAGGGTTGAAGAGCAGTACTTC; CDR3aa: CASSYSRVEEQYF
j_gene: TRBJ2-2; abundance: .; d_gene: .; v_gene: TRBV2; CDR3nt: TGTGCCAGCAGTGAAAGGGGGCGGGACGGGGAGCTGTTTTTT; CDR3aa: CASSERGRDGELFF
j_gene: TRBJ2-3; abundance: few; d_gene: .; v_gene: TRBV30; CDR3nt: TGTGCCCACACGGGCAGGAGGCTTACTAGCACAGATACGCAGTATTTT; CDR3aa: CAHTGRRLTSTDTQYF
j_gene: TRBJ2-3; abundance: .; d_gene: .; v_gene: TRBV30; CDR3nt: TGTGCCTGGAGGGCAGGGCCGAGTACAGATACGCAGTATTTT; CDR3aa: CAWRAGPSTDTQYF
j_gene: TRBJ2-5; abundance: .; d_gene: TRBD2; v_gene: TRBV7-2; CDR3nt: TGTGCCAGCAGGAGACGGACTAGCGGGGGGGGGCTCGAGACCCAGTACTTC; CDR3aa: CASRRRTSGGGLETQYF
j_gene: TRBJ1-1; abundance: .; d_gene: .; v_gene: TRBV6-6; CDR3nt: TGTGCCAGCAGTTACGCAGGGGAGGGCGCTGAAGCTTTCTTT; CDR3aa: CASSYAGEGAEAFF
j_gene: TRBJ1-1; abundance: many; d_gene: .; v_gene: TRBV27; CDR3nt: TGTGCCAGCAGGCCTACCTTGACAGGTGGCACTGAAGCTTTCTTT; CDR3aa: CASRPTLTGGTEAFF
j_gene: TRBJ2-5; abundance: .; d_gene: TRBD2; v_gene: TRBV12-3/TRBV12-4; CDR3nt: TGTGCCAGCAGTTTGGGAGGGGTTCGCTCAGAGACCCAGTACTTC; CDR3aa: CASSLGGVRSETQYF
j_gene: TRBJ1-2; abundance: few; d_gene: .; v_gene: TRBV20-1; CDR3nt: TGCAGTGCCTCCAAGGGCTACGGCTACACCTTC; CDR3aa: CSASKGYGYTF
j_gene: TRBJ1-1; abundance: .; d_gene: .; v_gene: TRBV7-2; CDR3nt: TGTGCCAGCAGCTTACCGACACCCAGGGACACTGAAGCTTTCTTT; CDR3aa: CASSLPTPRDTEAFF
j_gene: TRBJ2-7; abundance: .; d_gene: TRBD2; v_gene: TRBV18; CDR3nt: TGTGCCAGCTCCCCCCCGGCGGGACTAGCAAACTACGAGCAGTACTTC; CDR3aa: CASSPPAGLANYEQYF
j_gene: TRBJ1-2; abundance: .; d_gene: TRBD1; v_gene: TRBV18; CDR3nt: TGTGCCAGCTCACCATCCGGGACAGGGTTTGGCTACACCTTC; CDR3aa: CASSPSGTGFGYTF
j_gene: TRBJ1-2; abundance: few; d_gene: TRBD1; v_gene: TRBV20-1; CDR3nt: TGCAGTGCCCTGGACAGGGTAGCTGGCTACACCTTC; CDR3aa: CSALDRVAGYTF
j_gene: TRBJ1-1; abundance: .; d_gene: .; v_gene: TRBV20-1; CDR3nt: TGCAGTGCTAGGCCCGGGTCTGACACTGAAGCTTTCTTT; CDR3aa: CSARPGSDTEAFF
j_gene: TRBJ2-7; abundance: .; d_gene: .; v_gene: TRBV27; CDR3nt: TGTGCCAGCAGTTTAACCACAGGTGTAAGCTCCTACGAGCAGTACTTC; CDR3aa: CASSLTTGVSSYEQYF
j_gene: TRBJ2-1; abundance: once; d_gene: .; v_gene: TRBV25-1; CDR3nt: TGTGCCAGCAGTGAGCGGTCTACCTCGGGGAATGAGCAGTTCTTC; CDR3aa: CASSERSTSGNEQFF
j_gene: TRBJ2-7; abundance: .; d_gene: .; v_gene: TRBV6-5; CDR3nt: TGTGCCAGCAGTTACTGTCTTAGTCACCTGCAACTTACCTACGAGCAGTACTTC; CDR3aa: CASSYCLSHLQLTYEQYF
j_gene: TRBJ1-1; abundance: .; d_gene: TRBD1; v_gene: TRBV12-3/TRBV12-4; CDR3nt: TGTGCCAGCAGTCCGGACAGGGGTTACACTGAAGCTTTCTTT; CDR3aa: CASSPDRGYTEAFF
j_gene: TRBJ2-1; abundance: few; d_gene: .; v_gene: TRBV7-2; CDR3nt: TGTGCCAGCAGCTTACGGGTTTGGGGTGAGCAGTTCTTC; CDR3aa: CASSLRVWGEQFF
j_gene: TRBJ2-3; abundance: .; d_gene: .; v_gene: TRBV12-3/TRBV12-4; CDR3nt: TGTGCCAGCAGTAAGGAGGGTTCAGATACGCAGTATTTT; CDR3aa: CASSKEGSDTQYF
j_gene: TRBJ2-6; abundance: .; d_gene: .; v_gene: TRBV4-3; CDR3nt: TGCGCCAGCAGCCAAGAAGGCGGCTCTGGGGCCAACGTCCTGACTTTC; CDR3aa: CASSQEGGSGANVLTF
j_gene: TRBJ2-7; abundance: .; d_gene: .; v_gene: TRBV10-3; CDR3nt: TGTGCCATCAGTGAGTCAGGGGACATCGGGGCCCAGTACTTC; CDR3aa: CAISESGDIGAQYF
j_gene: TRBJ2-1; abundance: few; d_gene: TRBD1; v_gene: TRBV5-6; CDR3nt: TGTGCCAGCAGCTTGCTTGACAGGGGCCACCCAGATGGATACAATGAGCAGTTCTTC; CDR3aa: CASSLLDRGHPDGYNEQFF
j_gene: TRBJ1-4; abundance: few; d_gene: .; v_gene: TRBV20-1; CDR3nt: TGCAGTGCTTCCGGAGACAGTTCTAATGAAAAACTGTTTTTT; CDR3aa: CSASGDSSNEKLFF
j_gene: TRBJ2-1; abundance: few; d_gene: .; v_gene: TRBV7-8; CDR3nt: TGTGCCAGCAGCTTTAGACCGACTGAGGTGCAGTTCTTC; CDR3aa: CASSFRPTEVQFF
j_gene: TRBJ2-5; abundance: many; d_gene: TRBD1; v_gene: TRBV18; CDR3nt: TGTGCCAGCAGCCGACAGGGGGAGACCCAGTACTTC; CDR3aa: CASSRQGETQYF
j_gene: TRBJ1-6; abundance: few; d_gene: TRBD1; v_gene: TRBV4-1; CDR3nt: TGCGCCAGCAGCTTAAATTTGGACAGGGTTGTTTCACCCCTCCACTTT; CDR3aa: CASSLNLDRVVSPLHF
j_gene: TRBJ1-4; abundance: .; d_gene: TRBD1; v_gene: TRBV5-1; CDR3nt: TGCGCCAGCAGCTACGGACAGGAGGAGGAGAACGGTGAAAAACTGTTTTTT; CDR3aa: CASSYGQEEENGEKLFF
j_gene: TRBJ2-1; abundance: few; d_gene: TRBD2; v_gene: TRBV6-5; CDR3nt: TGTACCAGCAGTTACTCGGGGGTGGTAGCGGGGGGGCGTAATGAGCAGTTCTTC; CDR3aa: CTSSYSGVVAGGRNEQFF
j_gene: TRBJ1-5; abundance: many; d_gene: .; v_gene: TRBV28; CDR3nt: TGTGCCAGCAGAGTCCAGGAACAGCCCCAGCATTTT; CDR3aa: CASRVQEQPQHF
j_gene: TRBJ1-2; abundance: many; d_gene: TRBD1; v_gene: TRBV28; CDR3nt: TGTGCCAGCAGACGGACAGGCCAAAACTATGGCTACACCTTC; CDR3aa: CASRRTGQNYGYTF
j_gene: TRBJ1-1; abundance: .; d_gene: TRBD1; v_gene: TRBV6-1; CDR3nt: TGTGCCAGCAGTGAGCGCGGGACAGTCGAAGCTTTCTTT; CDR3aa: CASSERGTVEAFF
j_gene: TRBJ2-1; abundance: many; d_gene: .; v_gene: TRBV7-9; CDR3nt: TGTGCCAGCAGCTTAGATGGTTATGAGCAGTTCTTC; CDR3aa: CASSLDGYEQFF
j_gene: TRBJ2-7; abundance: many; d_gene: .; v_gene: TRBV29-1; CDR3nt: TGCAGCGCGATAAAGGACATCCACGAGCAGTACTTC; CDR3aa: CSAIKDIHEQYF
j_gene: TRBJ2-2; abundance: .; d_gene: TRBD1; v_gene: TRBV5-1; CDR3nt: TGCGCCAGCAGCGCCAGGGGGCGCGACACCGGGGAGCGGTTTTTT; CDR3aa: CASSARGRDTGERFF
j_gene: TRBJ2-7; abundance: .; d_gene: TRBD2; v_gene: TRBV11-2; CDR3nt: TGTGCCAGCAGCTTAGATACGGCTAGCGGGACCCGGCGCGAGCAGTACTTC; CDR3aa: CASSLDTASGTRREQYF
j_gene: TRBJ1-5; abundance: .; d_gene: .; v_gene: TRBV18; CDR3nt: TGTGCCAGCTCACCGAATGGAGTAGGGAGCAATCGGCCCCAGCATTTT; CDR3aa: CASSPNGVGSNRPQHF
j_gene: TRBJ2-2; abundance: .; d_gene: TRBD1; v_gene: TRBV6-6; CDR3nt: TGTGCCAGCGGGGACAGGGGGACCGGGGAGCTGTTTTTT; CDR3aa: CASGDRGTGELFF